Following are 20 T cell receptor beta chains from one sample sequenced in a study of T cells after yellow fever vaccination. TCRdb itself ran the 5' RACE reads through MiXCR, one entry per CDR3 protein. The sample records 280,000 or so distinct CDR3 sequences, 8.7% being singletons. This material consisted of CD4+ T cells sorted from PBMCs, taken 5 days after the yellow fever booster vaccination. The source of these receptors is a man aged 18 to 30 who received the YFV17D yellow fever vaccine.

This clonotype appeared many times. The rearrangement uses TRBV12-3 or TRBV12-4 and TRBJ2-3; D remains ambiguous. Trimming removed 3 bases from V and 3 bases from J, with 13 bases in between. This CDR3 is built from 15 residues. CDR3 in DNA: TGTGCCAGCAGTTTCGACCGGACCGGAACAGATACGCAGTATTTT. As protein: CASSFDRTGTDTQYF.

The table lists this clonotype with a few counts. The chain employs TRBV7-2 and TRBJ2-3, with TRBD2 matching over 14 bases. The length of the CDR3 is 17 residues. V trimming: 1 base; J trimming: 2 bases; junction bases outside the gene matches: 2. Germline-derived CDR1 and CDR2 are SGHTA and FQGNSA. CDR3 nucleotide sequence: TGTGCCAGCAGCTTAGGACTAGCGGGGGGGAACACAGATACGCAGTATTTT. Protein: CASSLGLAGGNTDTQYF.

This clonotype occurred a few times. V gene TRBV4-1 combines with J gene TRBJ2-6, with a tentative D call TRBD2 (6 bases). Trimming shortened V by 9 bases and J by 0 bases, and 15 bases separated the two germline ends. CDR1 and CDR2 (germline): MGHRA, YSYEKL. This CDR3 contains 16 residues. This chain's CDR3 is CASRVGLNSGANVLTF. In DNA, the CDR3 is TGCGCCAGTAGGGTGGGACTCAACTCTGGGGCCAACGTCCTGACTTTC.

J is TRBJ1-2 and V is TRBV7-9; perhaps TRBD1 as D (5 bases). The CDR3 length is 13 residues. CDR1 and CDR2 (germline): SEHNR, FQNEAQ (reference sequence). The V and J ends lost 5 bases and 4 bases respectively, with 11 bases between them. CDR3 residues: CASSPGVLYGYTF. In DNA form, the CDR3 reads TGTGCCAGCAGCCCGGGGGTCCTCTATGGCTACACCTTC.

This clonotype was counted at least ten times. The chain carries TRBV25-1 and TRBJ1-6; no clear D gene. The CDR3 loop spans 16 amino acids. Looked up from germline, CDR1 is MGHDK and CDR2 is SYGVNS. Trimming shortened V by 2 bases and J by 0 bases, and 8 bases separated the two germline ends. The CDR3 is CASSEGLSSYNSPLHF. As DNA, the CDR3 is TGTGCCAGCAGTGAAGGGCTTAGCTCCTATAATTCACCCCTCCACTTT.

This clonotype was counted between two and nine times. The chain uses TRBV29-1 and TRBJ2-7; 13 positions agree with TRBD2. With 2 bases clipped from V and 2 bases from J, the junction kept 9 bases outside the gene matches. There are 17 residues in the CDR3. The germline V gene encodes CDR1 SQVTM and CDR2 ANQGSEA. The CDR3 nucleotides are TGCAGCGTTGAACCGGGACTAGCGGGGTCCGCCCCCTACGAGCAGTACGTC. It specifies CSVEPGLAGSAPYEQYV.

This clonotype was picked up one time. CDR3 DNA sequence: TGCAGTGCTCCGAATGGCCGGGGACGGCGGGGTGAGCAGTTCTTC. Its translation is CSAPNGRGRRGEQFF. The chain has TRBV20-1 and TRBJ2-1; tentatively, D is TRBD2 (6 bases). Trimming removed 5 bases from V and 9 bases from J, with 23 bases in between. This CDR3 is built from 15 residues. Germline values: CDR1 DFQATT, CDR2 SNEGSKA (reference sequence).

This clonotype was counted between two and nine times. V usage is TRBV6-6 and J usage is TRBJ2-3; tentatively, D is TRBD1 (5 bases). The germline CDR1 and CDR2 sequences are MNHNY and SVGAGI (reference sequence). V was pared by 2 bases and J by 5 bases, with 5 bases between. CDR3 length: 12 residues. CDR3: CASSYQGDTQYF. The CDR3, as DNA: TGTGCCAGCAGTTACCAGGGAGATACGCAGTATTTT.

This clonotype was seen a handful of times. The chain recombines TRBV7-9 with TRBJ2-2; no clear D gene. Germline-derived CDR1 and CDR2 are SEHNR and FQNEAQ (reference sequence). The CDR3 consists of 15 residues. The V end lost 7 bases, the J end lost 2 bases, and 14 bases lay between the germline ends. The CDR3 is CASIPTAANTGELFF. CDR3 DNA: TGTGCCAGCATCCCAACGGCCGCAAACACCGGGGAGCTGTTTTTT.

This sequence joins TRBV6-1 and TRBJ2-7, with a possible D match to TRBD1 (5 bases). The CDR3 is made up of 16 amino acids. The V gene's germline CDR1 is MNHNS and CDR2 SASEGT. V was clipped by 5 bases and J by 7 bases, with 24 bases between them. The CDR3 DNA follows: TGTGCCAGCAGTACCGACAGCCTAATCCCCCATATTGAGCAGTACTTC. Translation: CASSTDSLIPHIEQYF.

This clonotype has a handful of counts. V and J are TRBV7-2 and TRBJ1-3; perhaps TRBD1 as D (6 bases). From germline, CDR1 is SGHTA and CDR2 FQGNSA. Trimming pared 1 base from V and 0 bases from J, leaving 10 bases between. The CDR3 sequence is 16 residues long. CDR3 amino acids: CASSLDSTGSGNTIYF. CDR3 DNA sequence: TGTGCCAGCAGCTTAGATTCGACAGGCTCTGGAAACACCATATATTTT.

Many counts were recorded for this clonotype. The chain joins TRBV7-3 to TRBJ2-2; D is unclear. CDR3 length: 13 residues. CDR1 is SGHTA and CDR2 is FQGTGA in the germline V gene. Between the trimmed V and J ends, which lost 1 base and 7 bases, there was a span of 7 bases. This chain's CDR3 is CASSLRWGGELFF. The CDR3 coding sequence is TGTGCCAGCAGCTTAAGATGGGGCGGGGAGCTGTTTTTT.

The V call is TRBV10-3, the J call TRBJ2-3; 7 positions match TRBD1. The germline CDR1 and CDR2 sequences are ENHRY and SYGVKD. Unmatched junction bases numbered 6, after V lost 7 bases and J lost 5 bases. The CDR3 runs to 13 residues. As DNA, the CDR3 is TGTGCCATCACCGAAGGGGGCGGAGATACGCAGTATTTT. This translates into CAITEGGGDTQYF.

The V and J genes are TRBV6-6 and TRBJ1-2; 7 positions agree with TRBD1. The CDR3 length is 12 residues. Trimming took 10 bases from V and 3 from J; bases not matched to a gene: 5. Germline V gives CDR1 MNHNY, CDR2 SVGAGI (reference sequence). CDR3 nucleotides: TGTGCCACCAATGGACAGGACTATGGCTACACCTTC. This sequence encodes CATNGQDYGYTF.

The genes are TRBV28 and TRBJ1-6; D gene unclear. Germline V gene sequence: CDR1 MDHEN, CDR2 SYDVKM. The CDR3 consists of 14 residues. V lost 3 bases, J lost 1 base, and 4 bases lay in between. Here the CDR3 DNA reads TGTGCCAGCAGTTTTGGGTCCTATAATTCACCCCTCCACTTT. Protein product: CASSFGSYNSPLHF.

V gene TRBV28 combines with J gene TRBJ1-2; D gene ambiguous. Germline V gene lookup returns CDR1 MDHEN and CDR2 SYDVKM. The CDR3 has 12 residues. The V end lost 1 base, the J end lost 6 bases, and 6 bases lay between the germline ends. The CDR3 bases are TGTGCCAGCAGTTTATTTCCCAATGGCTACACCTTC. Translation: CASSLFPNGYTF.

This clonotype has a handful of counts. The chain couples TRBV7-3 to TRBJ2-1, with D possibly being TRBD1 or TRBD2 (6 bases each). Trimming removed 3 bases from V and 0 bases from J, with 9 bases in between. Germline CDR1 and CDR2: SGHTA and FQGTGA. The CDR3 consists of 15 residues. The CDR3 loop is CASSFWGASYNEQFF. CDR3 nucleotide sequence: TGTGCCAGCAGCTTTTGGGGGGCCTCCTACAATGAGCAGTTCTTC.

This chain uses TRBV7-8 with TRBJ2-5; D is uncertain. The CDR3 contains 14 residues. Germline V gene sequence: CDR1 SGHVS, CDR2 FQNEAQ. The V end lost 1 base, the J end lost 4 bases, and 10 bases lay between the germline ends. The CDR3 coding sequence is TGTGCCAGCAGCTTAGGCGTGCACCGAGAGACCCAGTACTTC. Its protein is CASSLGVHRETQYF.

This clonotype has just a few counts. The chain is built from TRBV6-6 and TRBJ1-3, with 9 nucleotides matching TRBD1. V shed 6 bases and J 0 bases; nucleotides not matched to a gene: 9. The CDR3 sequence is 17 residues long. Germline V CDR1 and CDR2: MNHNY, SVGAGI (reference sequence). The CDR3 reads CASRGGTGSFSGNTIYF. The CDR3 DNA follows: TGTGCCAGCAGGGGCGGGACAGGGAGCTTCTCTGGAAACACCATATATTTT.

A few counts support this clonotype. This chain connects TRBV7-9 to TRBJ2-3, with 8 bases identical to TRBD1. Germline CDR1 SEHNR, CDR2 FQNEAQ (reference sequence). V lost 5 bases, J lost 3 bases, and 4 bases stayed unmatched. The length of the CDR3 is 14 residues. The CDR3 DNA sequence: TGTGCCAGCAGCGCCTACAGGGGGACAGATACGCAGTATTTT. This translates into CASSAYRGTDTQYF.